In this sample, the clone carrying this TCR beta chain turned up a few times. What it binds is not known. Assay used: immunoSEQ multiplex PCR; TCRdb lists only in-frame clones, some missing. Of 65,000 to 100,000 clones in the sample, 70% to 90% were seen once. The data were taken from a study of T cell responses to AZD1222 COVID-19 vaccine. Study-level results: Clonal diversity may have been underestimated, and the donors were mostly white British, with more females than males. Of spike-specific TCRs, nearly half reportedly target regions left unmutated in variants. Two AZD1222 doses significantly raised spike-specific TCR breadth and depth over controls.

Germline CDR1 is SGDLS and CDR2 is YYNGEE. V shed 3 bases and J shed 0 bases, with 12 bases lying between them. The CDR3 contains 15 residues. The sequencing here drew on peripheral blood, taken on day 0 of AZD1222 vaccination. The sequence was collected from an adult in good health. The genes are TRBV9 and TRBJ1-1; D is unresolved. CDR3 sequence (DNA): TGTGCCAGCAGCGCCGGTCCCGAAATGAACACTGAAGCTTTCTTT. This sequence encodes CASSAGPEMNTEAFF.